The sequence of this T cell receptor (beta chain) was determined in a study of memory CD4+ T cells and cytomegalovirus serostatus. Findings of the study overall: Of around 160 reported CMV TCRbeta sequences, under 70 were found in memory CD4+ repertoires. Repertoires predicted CMV serostatus with median bootstrapped AUC of around 0.95.

With regard to this clone: The antigen is unknown.

The authors' processing: After removing out-of-frame reads, under 2.5 million distinct TCRbeta sequences remained. Sequencing was performed with immunoSEQ multiplex PCR; in TCRdb, only in-frame clones are kept and a portion is missing. V, J and clone size are taken as reported in that table, and D and trimming were inferred from the DNA itself. The data hold some 30,000 clones, with about 80% observed a single time. The sort gate was single viable CD3+CD4+CD8-CD45RO+ cells for memory CD4+ T cells. V lost 4 bases, J lost 7 bases, and 7 bases stayed unmatched. From germline, CDR1 is MNHEY and CDR2 SMNVEV (reference sequence). The CDR3 contains 16 residues.

The sequence derives from an adult in good health and CMV-seronegative. Some clones in this sample may be carry-over from other donors' samples. The rearrangement joins TRBV27 to TRBJ1-4; TRBD1 matches at 12 bases. Sequencing was done on a sample of memory CD4+ T cells from blood. The CDR3 loop is CASSSRDRGLGEKLFF. The DNA of the CDR3 is TGTGCCAGCAGTTCCCGGGACAGGGGGCTTGGTGAAAAACTGTTTTTT.